These 27 T cell receptor beta chains were sequenced from one sample in a study of blood T cell repertoires in COVID-19. Sequencing was performed with immunoSEQ multiplex PCR; in TCRdb, only in-frame clones are kept and a portion is missing. The data show 140,000 to 150,000 clones, 84% seen once. The sequencing input was peripheral blood. The receptors derive from a man under 40 with COVID-19, enrolled during active disease.

This clone was recorded only once. V is TRBV29-1 and J is TRBJ2-7; tentatively, D is TRBD1 (6 bases). V lost 3 bases, J lost 6 bases, and 9 bases lay in between. The CDR3 has 11 amino acids. From germline, CDR1 is SQVTM and CDR2 ANQGSEA. As DNA, the CDR3 is TGCAGCGTTGAGGGGGCGGGCGAGCAGTACTTC. Translating it yields CSVEGAGEQYF.

In nucleotides, the CDR3 is TGTGCCAGCAGCTTAGTACGGGAGCGAGGTACGCAGTATTTT. This encodes CASSLVRERGTQYF. This chain joins TRBV11-2 and TRBJ2-3; TRBD2 is a possible D gene (6 bases). The ends were cut back, 1 base at V and 8 bases at J, with 13 bases in the middle. Germline V CDR1 and CDR2: SGHAT, FQNNGV. This CDR3 contains 14 residues.

This clone was seen once. This chain uses TRBV29-1 with TRBJ2-1; 13 nucleotides line up with TRBD2. Trimming cost V 6 bases and J 2 bases; bases outside gene matches: 7. CDR3 size: 16 residues. Germline loops: CDR1 SQVTM, CDR2 ANQGSEA. Written as DNA, the CDR3 is TGCAGCGTACGGACTAGCGGGAGAATCCCCTACAATGAGCAGTTCTTC. Its protein product is CSVRTSGRIPYNEQFF.

The chain is built from TRBV10-3 and TRBJ1-4; D may be TRBD1 (5 bases). The CDR3 sequence is 13 residues long. Trimming removed 2 bases from V and 8 bases from J, with 9 bases in between. Germline V gene sequence: CDR1 ENHRY, CDR2 SYGVKD. In DNA form, the CDR3 reads TGTGCCATCAGTGAGCCCCAGGGAGAAAAACTGTTTTTT. Protein: CAISEPQGEKLFF.

The chain joins TRBV18 to TRBJ2-7; 7 bases are shared with TRBD1. The germline V gene has CDR1 KGHSH and CDR2 LQKENI. The CDR3 extends over 13 amino acids. V lost 5 bases to trimming and J lost 5 bases; unmatched junction nucleotides: 6. The chain's CDR3 is CASSSQGVNEQYF. In DNA form, the CDR3 reads TGTGCCAGCTCATCGCAGGGGGTCAACGAGCAGTACTTC.

The V and J genes are TRBV2 and TRBJ1-1, with D possibly matching TRBD1 (5 bases). The germline CDR1 and CDR2 sequences are SNHLY and FYNNEI. The CDR3 covers 12 residues. With 3 bases removed from V and 8 bases from J, the gap between germline ends came to 10 bases. In nucleotides, the CDR3 is TGTGCCAGCAGTGAGGGGCAGTACGAAGCTTTCTTT. Protein sequence: CASSEGQYEAFF.

The chain links TRBV6-5 to TRBJ2-7; 7 nucleotides agree with TRBD2. The CDR3 loop spans 12 amino acids. Germline V gene lookup returns CDR1 MNHEY and CDR2 SVGAGI. V lost 6 bases, J lost 11 bases, and 10 bases stayed unmatched. For the CDR3, the DNA is TGTGCCAGCAGACCTACGGGGGAGGGAGAGTACTTC. It encodes CASRPTGEGEYF.

The chain carries TRBV29-1 and TRBJ2-5; 12 nucleotides match TRBD2. V trimming: 6 bases; J trimming: 4 bases; junction bases outside the gene matches: 9. This CDR3 region has 15 residues. Germline-derived CDR1 and CDR2 are SQVTM and ANQGSEA. The chain's CDR3 is CSVGVLAGGRETQYF. The CDR3 DNA reads TGCAGCGTCGGGGTACTAGCGGGAGGTAGAGAGACCCAGTACTTC.

The chain joins TRBV27 to TRBJ2-1; 7 bases map to TRBD1. V trimming: 4 bases; J trimming: 5 bases; junction bases outside the gene matches: 8. The CDR3 length is 15 residues. Germline V gene lookup returns CDR1 MNHEY and CDR2 SMNVEV (reference sequence). CDR3: CASSYWQGTDNEQFF. The DNA of the CDR3 is TGTGCCAGCAGTTATTGGCAGGGGACAGACAATGAGCAGTTCTTC.

This clone appeared a single time. The chain recombines TRBV3-1 (or the pseudogene TRBV3-2) with TRBJ2-2; 9 bases are a match to TRBD2. V was clipped by 4 bases and J by 2 bases; unmatched bases: 2. Germline assignment: CDR1 LGHDT and CDR2 YNNKEL (reference sequence). The CDR3 spans 15 residues. CDR3 sequence reads: CASSPTSGNTGELFF. The CDR3 DNA reads as TGTGCCAGCAGCCCGACTAGCGGCAACACCGGGGAGCTGTTTTTT.

V is TRBV27 and J is TRBJ2-7; 9 positions match TRBD1. V lost 5 bases to trimming and J lost 7 bases; unmatched junction nucleotides: 6. The CDR3 runs 13 residues. CDR1 is MNHEY and CDR2 is SMNVEV in the germline V gene (reference sequence). The CDR3 region is CASSTGQGREQYF. CDR3 in DNA: TGTGCCAGCAGTACGGGACAGGGACGTGAGCAGTACTTC.

CDR3 region: CASSEDSSGTSEQYF. For the CDR3, the DNA is TGTGCCAGCAGTGAAGATTCTAGCGGGACTAGCGAGCAGTACTTC. The V gene is TRBV2, the J gene TRBJ2-7; TRBD2 aligns across 9 bases. Trimming removed 1 base from V and 6 bases from J; junction bases left unmatched: 7. CDR3 length: 15 amino acids. From germline, CDR1 is SNHLY and CDR2 FYNNEI.

The chain carries TRBV7-3 and TRBJ2-1, with D tentatively TRBD1 (6 bases). V was pared by 4 bases and J by 3 bases, with 10 bases between. Germline V gene sequence: CDR1 SGHTA, CDR2 FQGTGA. The CDR3 is 14 residues long. DNA of the CDR3: TGTGCCAGCAGCTCCCAGGACAGCTACAATGAGCAGTTCTTC. Its translation: CASSSQDSYNEQFF.

The rearrangement joins TRBV6-2 or TRBV6-3 to TRBJ1-2, with D possibly being TRBD1 (5 bases). CDR1 and CDR2 from the germline V gene are MNHEY and SVGEGT. The CDR3 spans 13 residues. Trimming took off 6 bases at V and 5 bases at J, with 13 bases between the two ends. The CDR3 nucleotides are TGTGCCAGCAGCCTACAGGAGAGATATGGCTACACCTTC. Translated: CASSLQERYGYTF.

The chain employs TRBV14 and TRBJ2-5; the D gene is possibly TRBD2 (6 bases). Germline V gives CDR1 SGHDN, CDR2 FVKESK. CDR3 length: 19 amino acids. V lost 4 bases and J 4 bases, leaving 28 bases between the germline ends. CDR3 DNA: TGTGCCAGCAGCCGGCGGGATACGAGGCGTTTGGTTTTACCAGAGACCCAGTACTTC. As protein: CASSRRDTRRLVLPETQYF.

The rearrangement joins TRBV28 to TRBJ1-5; D is ambiguous. The CDR3 has 15 residues. Germline V gene lookup returns CDR1 MDHEN and CDR2 SYDVKM. Deletions cut 0 bases from V and 0 bases from J, with 6 bases between. CDR3 loop: CASSLWKLSNQPQHF. DNA for the CDR3: TGTGCCAGCAGTTTATGGAAACTTAGCAATCAGCCCCAGCATTTT.

V is TRBV28 and J is TRBJ2-7; TRBD2 aligns across 9 bases. The CDR3 has 14 amino acids. Germline values: CDR1 MDHEN, CDR2 SYDVKM. J gave up 5 bases and V 2 bases, and 4 bases lay outside the gene matches. The CDR3 reads CASSLSGRTDEQYF. As DNA, the CDR3 is TGTGCCAGCAGTTTAAGCGGGAGGACCGACGAGCAGTACTTC. The entire variable domain, with the rest obtained from reference TRBV28 and TRBJ2-7, is as follows: DVKVTQSSRYLVKRTGEKVFLECVQDMDHENMFWYRQDPGLGLRLIYFSYDVKMKEKGDIPEGYSVSREKKERFSLILESASTNQTSMYLCASSLSGRTDEQYFGPGTRLTVT.

This clone was seen only once. V gene TRBV29-1 combines with J gene TRBJ1-1, with 8 bases fitting TRBD1. Germline CDR1 and CDR2: SQVTM and ANQGSEA. The J segment lost 1 base and the V segment lost 7 bases, leaving 2 bases of the junction unmatched. This CDR3 has 12 residues. The CDR3 coding sequence is TGCAGCGCCGACAGGGGGAACACTGAAGCTTTCTTT. This encodes CSADRGNTEAFF.

The CDR3 reads CASSLETVASEAFF. In DNA form, the CDR3 reads TGTGCCAGCAGCTTGGAGACAGTAGCTTCTGAAGCTTTCTTT. The rearrangement joins TRBV5-4 to TRBJ1-1; TRBD1 is a possible D gene (5 bases). This CDR3 is built from 14 residues. Trimming left V 0 bases short and J 6 bases short, with 12 bases between. Germline V gene lookup returns CDR1 SGHNT and CDR2 YYREEE (reference sequence).

V gene TRBV19 combines with J gene TRBJ2-7, with D tentatively TRBD2 (6 bases). Germline-derived CDR1 and CDR2 are LNHDA and SQIVND (reference sequence). The length of the CDR3 is 14 residues. V lost 6 bases to trimming and J lost 7 bases, with 19 bases between them. The CDR3 spells CASRGDGGLSEQYF. DNA for the CDR3: TGTGCCAGTAGAGGAGACGGAGGGCTCTCGGAGCAGTACTTC.

The rearrangement uses TRBV10-1 and TRBJ2-1; 10 bases line up with TRBD2. V gave up 4 bases and J gave up 3 bases; unmatched junction bases: 6. CDR3 length: 16 residues. From germline, CDR1 is WNHNN and CDR2 SYGVQD (reference sequence). CDR3: CASSGLAGANYNEQFF. CDR3 in DNA: TGCGCCAGCAGTGGCCTAGCGGGAGCTAACTACAATGAGCAGTTCTTC.

The DNA for the CDR3 is TGCGCCAGCAGTGAGCGGCAGGGAAAATACAATGAGCAGTTCTTC. Translation: CASSERQGKYNEQFF. The V call is TRBV10-1, the J call TRBJ2-1; possible D gene TRBD1, 5 bases. V lost 2 bases and J lost 4, with 12 bases in between. Looked up from germline, CDR1 is WNHNN and CDR2 is SYGVQD (reference sequence). The CDR3 runs 15 residues.

The V call is TRBV30, the J call TRBJ2-7; 10 bases match TRBD2. CDR1 is GTSNPN and CDR2 is SVGIG in the germline V gene (reference sequence). This CDR3 spans 14 amino acids. V shed 2 bases, J shed 4 bases, and the junction held 5 bases outside the gene matches. CDR3: CAWSTSGIGYEQYF. The CDR3 DNA reads as TGTGCCTGGAGTACTAGCGGGATTGGGTACGAGCAGTACTTC. Supplemented by reference TRBV30 and TRBJ2-7, the full variable domain reads SQTIHQWPATLVQPVGSPLSLECTVEGTSNPNLYWYRQAAGRGLQLLFYSVGIGQISSEVPQNLSASRPQDRQFILSSKKLLLSDSGFYLCAWSTSGIGYEQYFGPGTRLTVT.

As concerns this clone: At the DNA level, this CDR3 is encoded by other sequences in the same sample as well. This chain connects TRBV12-3 or TRBV12-4 to TRBJ2-7; D is uncertain. The V end was cut by 0 bases, the J end by 0 bases, with 3 bases between. The CDR3 is 13 amino acids. The CDR3 DNA follows: TGTGCCAGCAGTTTAGCCAGCTCCTACGAGCAGTACTTC. Its protein product is CASSLASSYEQYF.

The V and J genes are TRBV19 and TRBJ1-3; 11 positions agree with TRBD1. Germline V CDR1 and CDR2: LNHDA, SQIVND (reference sequence). V shed 7 bases and J 4 bases; nucleotides not matched to a gene: 9. The CDR3 sequence is 16 residues long. The CDR3: CASTKDRGRTGNTIYF. DNA for the CDR3: TGTGCCAGTACCAAGGACAGGGGGCGAACCGGAAACACCATATATTTT. The whole variable domain, remainder taken from reference TRBV19 and TRBJ1-3, is DGGITQSPKYLFRKEGQNVTLSCEQNLNHDAMYWYRQDPGQGLRLIYYSQIVNDFQKGDIAEGYSVSREKKESFPLTVTSAQKNPTAFYLCASTKDRGRTGNTIYFGEGSWLTVV.

This rearrangement joins TRBV6-2 or TRBV6-3 to TRBJ2-7; TRBD2 agrees at 8 bases. The CDR3 consists of 13 residues. The V segment lost 2 bases and the J segment 6 bases; nucleotides outside the gene matches: 3. The germline gives CDR1 MNHEY, CDR2 SVGEGT. This chain's CDR3 is CASSYRSGSEQYF. CDR3 in DNA: TGTGCCAGCAGTTACCGGAGCGGGAGCGAGCAGTACTTC.

The chain recombines TRBV12-3 or TRBV12-4 with TRBJ2-5, with 9 bases matching TRBD1. The J segment lost 4 bases and the V segment lost 7 bases, leaving 4 bases of the junction unmatched. The CDR3 extends over 13 amino acids. CDR3 sequence (DNA): TGTGCCAGCACCACAGGGGGCGGAGAGACCCAGTACTTC. Its protein is CASTTGGGETQYF.